The present T cell receptor beta chain was sequenced within a study of blood T cells in healthy people across ages. Notes on this clonotype: The antigen is not known.

From germline, CDR1 is MGHRA and CDR2 YSYEKL. The CDR3 extends over 13 amino acids. V was shortened by 0 bases and J by 14 bases, with 15 bases between the two germline ends. The use of a sample-barcoded 5' primer and a J-beta primer mix characterized a second PCR of 7 to 11 cycles. Unique molecular identifiers of 12 random nucleotides labeled each cDNA. TCRdb analysed the 5' RACE reads with MiXCR anew, one entry per CDR3 protein. Found here are roughly 800,000 distinct CDR3 sequences, about 53% of them singletons; the top ten hold roughly two fifths. Study-wide findings and caveats: The unsorted PBMCs prevented any conclusive comparison of naive versus antigen-experienced cells.

The sequencing input was blood. The clonotype originates from a man older than 75 in good health. The chain recombines TRBV4-1 with TRBJ2-3, with D unresolved. CDR3: CASSQDPGRYAYF. In DNA, the CDR3 is TGCGCCAGCAGCCAAGATCCAGGTAGATACGCGTATTTT.